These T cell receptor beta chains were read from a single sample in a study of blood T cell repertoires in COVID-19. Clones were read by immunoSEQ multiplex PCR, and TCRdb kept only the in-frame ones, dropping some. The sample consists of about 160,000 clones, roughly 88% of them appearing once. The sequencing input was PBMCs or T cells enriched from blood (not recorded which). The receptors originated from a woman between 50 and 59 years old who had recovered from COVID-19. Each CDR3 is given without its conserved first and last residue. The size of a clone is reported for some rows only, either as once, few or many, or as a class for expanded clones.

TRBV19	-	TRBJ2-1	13	ASSIAGEVGNEQF
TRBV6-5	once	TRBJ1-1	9	ASSPGGTAF
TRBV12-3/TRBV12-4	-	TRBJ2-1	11	ASKGGGPGEQF
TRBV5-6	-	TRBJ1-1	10	ASSFLATEAF
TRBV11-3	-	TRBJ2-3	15	ASSPEGGGANTDTQY
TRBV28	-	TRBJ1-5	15	ASSPLQLYRGNQPQH
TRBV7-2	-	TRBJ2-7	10	ASSEARYEQY
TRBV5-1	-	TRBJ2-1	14	ASSLGWTGSYNEQF
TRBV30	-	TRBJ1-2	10	AWSGQEDGYT
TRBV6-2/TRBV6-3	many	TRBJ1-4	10	ASSLGLEKLF
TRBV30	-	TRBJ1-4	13	AWSPRGRSKEKLF